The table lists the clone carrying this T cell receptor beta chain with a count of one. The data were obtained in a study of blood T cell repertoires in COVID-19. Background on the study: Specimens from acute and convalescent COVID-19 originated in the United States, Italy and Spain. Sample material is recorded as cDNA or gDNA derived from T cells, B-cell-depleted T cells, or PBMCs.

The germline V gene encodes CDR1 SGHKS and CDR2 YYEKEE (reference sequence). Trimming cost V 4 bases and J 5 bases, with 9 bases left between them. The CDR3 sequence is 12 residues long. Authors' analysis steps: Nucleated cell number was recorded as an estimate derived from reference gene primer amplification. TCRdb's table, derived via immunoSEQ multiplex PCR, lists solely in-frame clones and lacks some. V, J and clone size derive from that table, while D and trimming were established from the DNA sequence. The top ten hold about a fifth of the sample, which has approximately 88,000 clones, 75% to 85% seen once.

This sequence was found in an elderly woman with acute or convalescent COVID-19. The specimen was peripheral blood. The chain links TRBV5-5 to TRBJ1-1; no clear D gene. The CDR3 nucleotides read TGTGCCAGCAGCAAAAGCGGAACTGAAGCTTTCTTT. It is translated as CASSKSGTEAFF.